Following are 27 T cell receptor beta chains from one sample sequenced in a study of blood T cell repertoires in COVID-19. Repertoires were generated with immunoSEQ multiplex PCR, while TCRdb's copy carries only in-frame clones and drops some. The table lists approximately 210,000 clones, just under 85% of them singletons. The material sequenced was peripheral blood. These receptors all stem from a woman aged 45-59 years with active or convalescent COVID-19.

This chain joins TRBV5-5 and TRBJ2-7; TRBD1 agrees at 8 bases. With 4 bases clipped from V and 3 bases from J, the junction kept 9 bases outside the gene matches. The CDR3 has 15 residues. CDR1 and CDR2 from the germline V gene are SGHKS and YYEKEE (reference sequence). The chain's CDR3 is CASSNPQGVGYEQYV. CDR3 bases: TGTGCCAGCAGCAACCCACAGGGGGTCGGCTACGAGCAGTACGTC.

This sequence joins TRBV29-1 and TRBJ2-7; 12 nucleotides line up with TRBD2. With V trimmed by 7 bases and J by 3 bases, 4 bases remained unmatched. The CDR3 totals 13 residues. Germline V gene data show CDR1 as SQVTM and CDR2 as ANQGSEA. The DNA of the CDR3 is TGCAGCGCCCGACTAGCGGGAGACTACGAGCAGTACTTC. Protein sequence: CSARLAGDYEQYF.

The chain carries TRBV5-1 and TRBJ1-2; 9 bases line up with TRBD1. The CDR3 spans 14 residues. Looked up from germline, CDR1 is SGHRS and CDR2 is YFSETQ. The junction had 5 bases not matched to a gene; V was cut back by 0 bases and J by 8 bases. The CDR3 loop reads CASSLALQGAGYTF. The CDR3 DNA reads TGCGCCAGCAGCTTGGCCCTACAGGGGGCGGGCTACACCTTC.

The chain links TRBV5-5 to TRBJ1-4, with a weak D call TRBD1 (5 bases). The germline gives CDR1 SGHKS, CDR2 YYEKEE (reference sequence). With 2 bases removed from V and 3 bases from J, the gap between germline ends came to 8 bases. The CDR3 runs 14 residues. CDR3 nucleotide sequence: TGTGCCAGCAGCTTTCCGGGGGCTAATGAAAAACTGTTTTTT. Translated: CASSFPGANEKLFF. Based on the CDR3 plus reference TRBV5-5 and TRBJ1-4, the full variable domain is DAGVTQSPTHLIKTRGQQVTLRCSPISGHKSVSWYQQVLGQGPQFIFQYYEKEERGRGNFPDRFSARQFPNYSSELNVNALLLGDSALYLCASSFPGANEKLFFGSGTQLSVL.

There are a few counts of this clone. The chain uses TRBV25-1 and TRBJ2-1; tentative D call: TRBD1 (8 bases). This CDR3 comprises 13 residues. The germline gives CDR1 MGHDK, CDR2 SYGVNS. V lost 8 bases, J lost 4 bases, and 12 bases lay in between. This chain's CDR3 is CASGGDRYNEQFF. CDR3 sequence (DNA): TGTGCCAGCGGGGGGGACAGGTACAATGAGCAGTTCTTC.

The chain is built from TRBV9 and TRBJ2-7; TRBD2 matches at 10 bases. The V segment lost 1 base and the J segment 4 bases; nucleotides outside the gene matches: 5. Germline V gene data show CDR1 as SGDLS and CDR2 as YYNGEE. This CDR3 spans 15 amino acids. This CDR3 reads CASSVSSGSRYEQYF. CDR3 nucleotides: TGTGCCAGCAGCGTATCTAGCGGGAGTAGGTACGAGCAGTACTTC.

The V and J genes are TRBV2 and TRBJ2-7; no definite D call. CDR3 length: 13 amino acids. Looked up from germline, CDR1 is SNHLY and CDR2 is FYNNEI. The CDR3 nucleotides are TGTGCCAGCAGTGAAGTGGGCGTTTACGGGCAGTACGTC. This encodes CASSEVGVYGQYV.

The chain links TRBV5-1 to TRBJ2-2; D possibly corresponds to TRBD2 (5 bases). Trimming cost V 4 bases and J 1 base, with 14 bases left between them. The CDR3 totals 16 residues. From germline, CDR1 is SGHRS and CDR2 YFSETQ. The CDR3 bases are TGCGCCAGCAGCCAGCTTAGGGCGGGGAACACCGGGGAGCTGTTTTTT. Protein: CASSQLRAGNTGELFF.

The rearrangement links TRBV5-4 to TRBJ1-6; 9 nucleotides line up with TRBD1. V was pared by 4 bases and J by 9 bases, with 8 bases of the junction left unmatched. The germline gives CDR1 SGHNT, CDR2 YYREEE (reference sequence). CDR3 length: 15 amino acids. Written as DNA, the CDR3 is TGTGCCAGCAGCCCCGGGACAGGGAAAGTTTCACCCCTCCACTTT. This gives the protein CASSPGTGKVSPLHF.

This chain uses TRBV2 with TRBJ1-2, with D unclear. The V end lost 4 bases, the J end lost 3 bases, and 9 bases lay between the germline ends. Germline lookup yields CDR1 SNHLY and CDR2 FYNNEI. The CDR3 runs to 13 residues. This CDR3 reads CASSVTDYYGYTF. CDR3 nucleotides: TGTGCCAGCAGTGTTACGGACTACTATGGCTACACCTTC.

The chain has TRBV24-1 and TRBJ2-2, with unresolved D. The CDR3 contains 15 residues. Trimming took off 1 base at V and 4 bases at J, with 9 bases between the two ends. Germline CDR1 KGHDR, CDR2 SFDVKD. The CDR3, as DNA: TGTGCCACCAGTGATTTAGCGCGGAGCACCGGGGAGCTGTTTTTT. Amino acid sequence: CATSDLARSTGELFF.

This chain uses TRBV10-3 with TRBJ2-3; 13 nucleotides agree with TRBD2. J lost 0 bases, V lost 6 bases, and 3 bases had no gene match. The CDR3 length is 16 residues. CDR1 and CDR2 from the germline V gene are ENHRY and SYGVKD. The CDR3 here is CAIRGTSGDSTDTQYF. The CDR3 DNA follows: TGTGCCATCAGGGGGACTAGCGGGGATAGCACAGATACGCAGTATTTT.

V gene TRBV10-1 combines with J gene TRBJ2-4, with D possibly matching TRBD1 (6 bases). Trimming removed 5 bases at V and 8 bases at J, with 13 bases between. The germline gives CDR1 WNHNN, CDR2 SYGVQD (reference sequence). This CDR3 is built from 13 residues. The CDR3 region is CASSRGNKDIQYF. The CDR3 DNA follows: TGCGCCAGCAGTAGGGGGAACAAGGACATTCAGTACTTC.

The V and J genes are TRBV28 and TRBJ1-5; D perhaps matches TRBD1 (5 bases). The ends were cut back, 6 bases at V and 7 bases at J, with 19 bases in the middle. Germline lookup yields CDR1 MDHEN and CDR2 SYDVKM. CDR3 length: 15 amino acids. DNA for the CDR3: TGTGCCAGCAGAGCTTCGAGGCAGGGCTCCCAGCCCCAGCATTTT. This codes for CASRASRQGSQPQHF.

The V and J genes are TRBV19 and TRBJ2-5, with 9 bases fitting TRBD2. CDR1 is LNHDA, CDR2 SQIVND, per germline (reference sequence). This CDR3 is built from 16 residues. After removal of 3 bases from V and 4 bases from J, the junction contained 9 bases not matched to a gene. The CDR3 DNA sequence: TGTGCCAGTAGTATTTGGGCTAGCGGGATAGGAGAGACCCAGTACTTC. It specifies CASSIWASGIGETQYF.

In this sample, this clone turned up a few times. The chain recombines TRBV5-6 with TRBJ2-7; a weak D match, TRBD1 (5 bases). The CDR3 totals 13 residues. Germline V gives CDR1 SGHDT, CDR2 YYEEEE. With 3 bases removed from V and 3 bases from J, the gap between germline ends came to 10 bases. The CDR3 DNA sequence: TGTGCCAGCAGCTCTACAGGATTCTACGAGCAGTACGTC. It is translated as CASSSTGFYEQYV.

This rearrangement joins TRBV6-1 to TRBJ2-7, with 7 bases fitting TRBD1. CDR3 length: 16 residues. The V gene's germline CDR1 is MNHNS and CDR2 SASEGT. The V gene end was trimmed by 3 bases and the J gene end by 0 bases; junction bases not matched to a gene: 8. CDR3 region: CASSDGTALFSYEQYF. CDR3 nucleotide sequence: TGTGCCAGCAGTGACGGGACAGCTTTGTTCTCCTACGAGCAGTACTTC.

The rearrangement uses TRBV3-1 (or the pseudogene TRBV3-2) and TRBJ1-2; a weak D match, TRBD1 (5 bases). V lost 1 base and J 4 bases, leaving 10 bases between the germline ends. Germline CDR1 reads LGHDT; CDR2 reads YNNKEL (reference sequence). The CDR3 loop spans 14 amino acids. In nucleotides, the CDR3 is TGTGCCAGCAGCCAAGCGGGGGGTGGCTATGGCTACACCTTC. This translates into CASSQAGGGYGYTF.

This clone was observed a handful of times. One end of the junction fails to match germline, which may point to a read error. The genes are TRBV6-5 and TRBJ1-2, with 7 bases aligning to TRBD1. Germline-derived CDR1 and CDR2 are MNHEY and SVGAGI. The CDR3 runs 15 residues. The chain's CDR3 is CASSRRTGDPAGYNF. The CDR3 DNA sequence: TGTGCCAGCAGCCGACGGACAGGAGACCCCGCTGGCTACAACTTC.

CDR3 in DNA: TGTGCCAGCCTGCGACAGTCATCTAATGAAAAACTGTTTTTT. Its protein is CASLRQSSNEKLFF. The chain has TRBV28 and TRBJ1-4, with TRBD1 as a possible D gene (5 bases). Germline V gene data show CDR1 as MDHEN and CDR2 as SYDVKM. The germline V and J ends were trimmed by 8 bases and 3 bases, with 13 bases remaining between them. The CDR3 totals 14 residues.

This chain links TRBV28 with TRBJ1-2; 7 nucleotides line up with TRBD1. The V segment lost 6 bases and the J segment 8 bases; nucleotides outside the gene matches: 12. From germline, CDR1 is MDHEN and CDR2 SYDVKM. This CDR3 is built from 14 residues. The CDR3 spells CASSSSTGIRGYTF. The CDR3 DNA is TGTGCCAGCAGCTCCTCGACAGGGATTAGAGGCTACACCTTC.

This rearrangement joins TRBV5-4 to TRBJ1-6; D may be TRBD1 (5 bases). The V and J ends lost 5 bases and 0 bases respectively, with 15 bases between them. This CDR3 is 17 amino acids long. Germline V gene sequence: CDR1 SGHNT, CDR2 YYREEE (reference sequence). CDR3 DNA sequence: TGTGCCAGCAGGTGGAGGGCGGGGACCTCCTATAATTCACCCCTCCACTTT. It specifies CASRWRAGTSYNSPLHF.

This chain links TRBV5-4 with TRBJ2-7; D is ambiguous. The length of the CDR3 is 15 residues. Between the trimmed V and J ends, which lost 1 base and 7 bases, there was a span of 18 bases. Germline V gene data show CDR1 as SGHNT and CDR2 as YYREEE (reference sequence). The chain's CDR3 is CASSLYAAVSNEQYF. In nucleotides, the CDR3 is TGTGCCAGCAGCTTGTACGCCGCGGTCTCTAATGAGCAGTACTTC.

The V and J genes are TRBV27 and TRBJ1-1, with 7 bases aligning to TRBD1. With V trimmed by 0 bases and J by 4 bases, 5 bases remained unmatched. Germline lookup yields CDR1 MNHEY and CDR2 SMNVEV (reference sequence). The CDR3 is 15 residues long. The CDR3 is CASSLSPGGITEAFF. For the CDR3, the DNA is TGTGCCAGCAGTTTATCGCCAGGGGGTATCACTGAAGCTTTCTTT.

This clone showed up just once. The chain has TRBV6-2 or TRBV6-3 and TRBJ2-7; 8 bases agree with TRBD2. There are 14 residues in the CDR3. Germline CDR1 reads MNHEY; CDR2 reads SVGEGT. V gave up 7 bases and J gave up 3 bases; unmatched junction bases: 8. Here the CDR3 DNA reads TGTGCCAGCACCCCGGCGGGGGGCGTCTACGAGCAGTACTTC. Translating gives CASTPAGGVYEQYF.

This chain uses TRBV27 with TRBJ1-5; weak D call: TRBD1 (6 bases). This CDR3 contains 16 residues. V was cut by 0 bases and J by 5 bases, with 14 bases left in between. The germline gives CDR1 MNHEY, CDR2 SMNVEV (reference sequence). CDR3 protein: CASSLSSGGRDQPQHF. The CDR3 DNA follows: TGTGCCAGCAGTTTATCGTCCGGGGGGCGGGATCAGCCCCAGCATTTT.

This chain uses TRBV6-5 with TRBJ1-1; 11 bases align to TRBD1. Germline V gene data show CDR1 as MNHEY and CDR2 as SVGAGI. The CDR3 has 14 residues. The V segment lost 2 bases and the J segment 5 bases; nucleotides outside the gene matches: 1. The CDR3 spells CASSYRDRGTEAFF. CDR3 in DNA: TGTGCCAGCAGTTACCGGGACAGGGGGACTGAAGCTTTCTTT.